This entry features one T cell receptor (beta chain) sequence. The data belong to a study of OX40 agonist ivuxolimab in advanced cancers. For the study at large: Two cutaneous melanoma patients and one hepatocellular carcinoma patient, three in all, had partial responses.

Trimming shortened V by 0 bases and J by 5 bases, and 7 bases separated the two germline ends. This CDR3 is built from 13 residues. Germline CDR1 KGHSH, CDR2 LQKENI. The data were produced by immunoSEQ multiplex PCR, yet TCRdb's version contains in-frame clones alone and is incomplete. The sample carries nearly 25,000 clones, 79% recorded once. The chain carries TRBV18 and TRBJ1-1; no definite D call. This sequence originates from an adult with an advanced solid tumor such as melanoma, head and neck, liver or kidney cancer. This sample comprised CD4+ or CD8+ T cells sorted from blood, obtained in a trial of the OX40 agonist ivuxolimab. The CDR3 region is CASSPPMGTEAFF. CDR3 nucleotides: TGTGCCAGCTCACCACCGATGGGGACTGAAGCTTTCTTT. The variable domain in full, completed from reference TRBV18 and TRBJ1-1, reads NAGVMQNPRHLVRRRGQEARLRCSPMKGHSHVYWYRQLPEEGLKFMVYLQKENIIDESGMPKERFSAEFPKEGPSILRIQQVVRGDSAAYFCASSPPMGTEAFFGQGTRLTVV.